Below, one T cell receptor (beta chain) is given with its context. Its target is unknown. The sample belongs to a study of cytomegalovirus exposure and HLA in healthy donors. Method: immunoSEQ multiplex PCR; TCRdb's copy keeps in-frame clones and lacks some. The profile shows tens of thousands of clones, 94% of them singletons. V was cut by 5 bases and J by 0 bases, with 10 bases left in between. This CDR3 spans 15 amino acids. Germline CDR1 SGHDN, CDR2 FVKESK. Findings of the study overall: In vitro, a few CMV-associated chains proved specific for CMV antigens.

The V and J genes are TRBV14 and TRBJ2-2; D possibly corresponds to TRBD1 (6 bases). The source material was PBMCs. This TCR was recovered from a woman aged 18-35 years in good health and CMV-seronegative. CDR3 loop: CASSLQGPNTGELFF. CDR3 DNA: TGTGCCAGCAGCTTACAGGGTCCGAACACCGGGGAGCTGTTTTTT. Full variable domain (remainder filled in from reference TRBV14 and TRBJ2-2): EAGVTQFPSHSVIEKGQTVTLRCDPISGHDNLYWYRRVMGKEIKFLLHFVKESKQDESGMPNNRFLAERTGGTYSTLKVQPAELEDSGVYFCASSLQGPNTGELFFGEGSRLTVL.